This TCR beta chain was documented in a study of T cell responses to AZD1222 COVID-19 vaccine. V shed 3 bases, J shed 2 bases, and the junction held 5 bases outside the gene matches. This CDR3 has 18 amino acids. Per the germline V gene, CDR1 is MDHEN and CDR2 is SYDVKM. Details on this clone: Its antigen is as yet unknown.

Profiling relied on immunoSEQ multiplex PCR, and the TCRdb table lists in-frame clones only, not all of them. The sample has about 180,000 clones; roughly 90% are singletons. General study findings and limits: Across the whole spike, CD4 TCRs peaked at regions 160-218 and 743-854. The donors showed a predominance of white British ancestry and of females, with possible underestimation of clonal diversity. Repertoire samples came only from after the peak T cell response. Among those given AZD1222, only five or six were seropositive at baseline.

The genes are TRBV28 and TRBJ2-3, with 16 bases identical to TRBD2. The input for sequencing was peripheral blood, taken on day 0 of AZD1222 vaccination. This TCR was sampled from an adult in good health. CDR3 sequence: CASSFSGLAGGSTDTQYF. CDR3 sequence (DNA): TGTGCCAGCAGTTTCTCGGGACTAGCGGGAGGGTCCACAGATACGCAGTATTTT.